These T cell receptor beta chains were read from a single sample in a study of T-cell memory formation after mild COVID-19. In TCRdb, the 5' RACE reads were re-called with MiXCR into one record per CDR3 protein. The data hold 560,000 or so distinct CDR3 sequences, with approximately 15% observed a single time. Sequenced input: PBMCs or a T cell subset sorted from them (not recorded which). The receptors stem from an adult woman who had mild COVID-19 (a few samples of this study predate the infection). Cell type and time point are not known. Each CDR3 is given with its conserved first and last residue.

cdr3_aa	v_call	j_call
CASSYRSGTGDYGYTF	TRBV6-5	TRBJ1-2
CASMAGQGTYEQYF	TRBV5-1	TRBJ2-7
CASSESQGANYGYTF	TRBV2	TRBJ1-2
CASSDGQGTQPQHF	TRBV2	TRBJ1-5
CASSRPAPIRYEQYF	TRBV6-2/TRBV6-3	TRBJ2-7
CASSLDLEHNEQFF	TRBV11-2	TRBJ2-1
CASSLAALGTGNPRETQYF	TRBV7-9	TRBJ2-5
CASSFDRNQQFF	TRBV5-1	TRBJ2-1
CASSFSGGREADTKYF	TRBV12-3/TRBV12-4	TRBJ2-3
CASSLIGGIQETQYF	TRBV7-2	TRBJ2-5
CASSYGTEQFF	TRBV6-5	TRBJ2-1
CASSPFSGGHLSYEQYF	TRBV5-1	TRBJ2-7
CASKGADTQYF	TRBV5-6	TRBJ2-3
CASSYVYGRANTGELFF	TRBV6-2/TRBV6-3	TRBJ2-2
CASSVVLGAYNEQFF	TRBV6-4	TRBJ2-1
CAIRKQDSYEQYF	TRBV10-3	TRBJ2-7
CATQSRGYGYTF	TRBV12-3/TRBV12-4	TRBJ1-2
CATSRPRKGLVGDTQYF	TRBV15	TRBJ2-3
CSAKRGYNEQFF	TRBV20-1	TRBJ2-1
CASWGPVSSLANTGELFF	TRBV5-1	TRBJ2-2
CASSTRINRASGNTIYF	TRBV2	TRBJ1-3
CASSITPGHTEAFF	TRBV7-2	TRBJ1-1
CATSRDTVQGGEAFF	TRBV15	TRBJ1-1
CASSLASGTGGDPAKNIQYF	TRBV5-1	TRBJ2-4
CAISESAGGNYGYTF	TRBV10-3	TRBJ1-2
CDSSQGSATNEKLFF	TRBV3-1	TRBJ1-4
CSASKSSLRMASEQYF	TRBV20-1	TRBJ2-7
CASSPLGGESTDTQYF	TRBV9	TRBJ2-3